This T cell receptor (beta chain) was found in a study of blood T cell repertoires in COVID-19 (dated by TCRdb to the early 2020s). Looking at the study overall: Collaborator samples came from the United States, Italy and Spain and covered acute and convalescent phases of COVID-19. The material from the prospective study consisted of cDNA or gDNA derived from T cells, B-cell-depleted T cells, or PBMCs. Deeply sampled blood TCRbeta repertoires from subjects exposed to, actively infected with, or recovered from COVID-19 were included in the dataset. A freely available public database, intended as a resource for researchers studying the immune response to SARS-CoV-2, is where the repertoires were released. The samples were drawn from two sources: the first 160 participants of the ongoing ImmuneRACE study, and 1,200 or so subjects contributed by 6 global collaborators. A de-identified subject ID, COVID-19 status, age in years and sex were almost always included in the sample metadata. Where HLA class I and class II types were available, the types were taken from metadata supplied by the sample provider, not from assay-based typing.

Overall results and qualifications from the work: How much clinical and demographic metadata was included differed by source and by participant, and the metadata was provided uncurated.

Samples from volunteer blood donors who had recovered from COVID-19 were contributed by a second Seattle source. Collaborating institutions collected whole blood in K2EDTA tubes following their own protocols. For TCRbeta analysis, collaborator samples were shipped as frozen whole blood, as isolated PBMCs, or as DNA extracted from either sample type. CDR1 KGHSH and CDR2 LQKENI were looked up in the germline V gene. V loses 3 bases at its end and J loses 5 bases; junction bases beyond the gene matches: 6. Including cysteine and phenylalanine, the CDR3 has 16 amino acids. The kept DNA is CDR3 alone, 48 bases in frame from the first base. TCRbeta CDR3 regions were amplified from genomic DNA using the immunoSEQ Assay, a bias-controlled multiplex PCR. Concerning the study's data processing: Nucleated cell counts per sample were estimated from amplification of reference gene primers within the assay. To quantify the absolute abundance of each unique TCRbeta CDR3 rearrangement, sequence reads were collapsed and filtered. For each sample, productive Simpson clonality was calculated as the square root of Simpson's diversity index over productive rearrangements. In its TCRdb copy, this immuneACCESS table keeps in-frame sequences only and misses some clones. Where compared with another copy, unresolved V genes explain less than half of these, and the others have no known cause. V, J and clone size were drawn from that table, and D and trimming were deduced from the DNA. This sample holds roughly 250,000 clones; roughly nine tenths were observed only once. The ten largest clonotypes hold around 10% of the sample.

Details on this clone: What this receptor recognizes is not known. No much larger clone is present one base from it, and per-base qualities are unavailable.

The receptor chain draws on TRBV18 and TRBJ2-1, with TRBD1 identical over 11 junction bases. Material for sequencing was peripheral blood. The sequence derives from a man aged 40-50 years who had recovered from COVID-19. The CDR3 here reads CASSPQDRGQDNEQFF. The nucleotides are TGTGCCAGCTCACCCCAGGACAGGGGGCAGGACAATGAGCAGTTCTTC.